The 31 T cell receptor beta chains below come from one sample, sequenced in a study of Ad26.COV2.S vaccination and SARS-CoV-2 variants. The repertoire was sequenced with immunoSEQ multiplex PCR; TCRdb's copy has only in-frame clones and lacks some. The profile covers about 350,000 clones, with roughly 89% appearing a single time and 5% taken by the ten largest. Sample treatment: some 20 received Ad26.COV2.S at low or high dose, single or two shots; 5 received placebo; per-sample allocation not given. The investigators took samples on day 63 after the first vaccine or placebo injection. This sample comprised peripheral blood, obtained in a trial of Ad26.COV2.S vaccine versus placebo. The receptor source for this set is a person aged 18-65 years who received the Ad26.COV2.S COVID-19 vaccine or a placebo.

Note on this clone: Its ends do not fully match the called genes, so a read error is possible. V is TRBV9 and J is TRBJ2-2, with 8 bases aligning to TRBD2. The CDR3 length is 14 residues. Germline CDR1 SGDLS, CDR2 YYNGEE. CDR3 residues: CASSGGLVNGELFF. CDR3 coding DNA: TGTGCTAGCAGCGGGGGACTAGTTAACGGGGAGCTGTTTTTT.

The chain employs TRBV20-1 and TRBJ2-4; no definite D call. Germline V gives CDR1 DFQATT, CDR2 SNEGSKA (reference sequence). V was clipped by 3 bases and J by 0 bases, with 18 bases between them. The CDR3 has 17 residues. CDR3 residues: CSASSNRARLAKNIQYF. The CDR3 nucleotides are TGCAGTGCTAGTTCCAACCGAGCTCGACTAGCCAAAAACATTCAGTACTTC.

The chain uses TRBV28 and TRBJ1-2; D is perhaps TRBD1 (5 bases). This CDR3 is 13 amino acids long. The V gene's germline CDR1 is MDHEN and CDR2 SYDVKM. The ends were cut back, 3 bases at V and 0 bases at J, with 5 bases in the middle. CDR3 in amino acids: CASSLTANYGYTF. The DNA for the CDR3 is TGTGCCAGCAGTTTGACAGCTAACTATGGCTACACCTTC.

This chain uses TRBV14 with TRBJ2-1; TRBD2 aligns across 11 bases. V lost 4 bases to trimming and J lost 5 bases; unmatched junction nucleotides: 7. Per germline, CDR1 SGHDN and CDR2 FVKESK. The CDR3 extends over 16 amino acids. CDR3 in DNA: TGTGCCAGCAGCCCTCGACTAGCGGGAATAAACAATGAGCAGTTCTTC. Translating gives CASSPRLAGINNEQFF.

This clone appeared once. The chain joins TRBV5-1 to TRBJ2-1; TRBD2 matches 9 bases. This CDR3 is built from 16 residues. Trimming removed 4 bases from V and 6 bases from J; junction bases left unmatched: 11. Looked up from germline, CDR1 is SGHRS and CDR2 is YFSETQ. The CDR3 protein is CASSTLREGHRNEQFF. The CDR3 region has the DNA TGCGCCAGCAGCACTCTGCGGGAGGGCCATCGCAATGAGCAGTTCTTC.

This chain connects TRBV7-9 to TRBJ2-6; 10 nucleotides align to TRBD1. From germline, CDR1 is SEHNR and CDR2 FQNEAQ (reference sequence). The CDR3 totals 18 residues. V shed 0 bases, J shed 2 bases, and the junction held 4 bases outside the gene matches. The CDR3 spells CASSLARDRGTGANVLTF. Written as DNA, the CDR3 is TGTGCCAGCAGCTTAGCGCGGGACAGGGGTACTGGGGCCAACGTCCTGACTTTC.

The CDR3 reads CSVEGAGGYTF. Written as DNA, the CDR3 is TGCAGCGTTGAAGGAGCGGGAGGCTACACCTTC. The chain couples TRBV29-1 to TRBJ1-2; unclear D gene. Deletions cut 1 base from V and 8 bases from J, with 8 bases between. Germline CDR1 and CDR2: SQVTM and ANQGSEA. CDR3 size: 11 residues.

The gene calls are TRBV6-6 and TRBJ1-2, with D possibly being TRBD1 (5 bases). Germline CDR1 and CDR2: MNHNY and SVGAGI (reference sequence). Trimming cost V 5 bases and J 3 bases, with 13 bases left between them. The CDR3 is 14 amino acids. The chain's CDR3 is CASSPPGRDYGYTF. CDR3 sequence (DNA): TGTGCCAGCAGTCCCCCGGGGCGGGACTATGGCTACACCTTC.

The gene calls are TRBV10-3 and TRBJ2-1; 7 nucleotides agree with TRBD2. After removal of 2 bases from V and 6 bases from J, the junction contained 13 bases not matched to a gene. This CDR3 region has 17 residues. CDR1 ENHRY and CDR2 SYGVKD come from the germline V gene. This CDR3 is CAISETVVGAGRNEQFF. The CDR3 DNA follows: TGTGCCATCAGTGAGACAGTGGTCGGAGCGGGGCGCAATGAGCAGTTCTTC.

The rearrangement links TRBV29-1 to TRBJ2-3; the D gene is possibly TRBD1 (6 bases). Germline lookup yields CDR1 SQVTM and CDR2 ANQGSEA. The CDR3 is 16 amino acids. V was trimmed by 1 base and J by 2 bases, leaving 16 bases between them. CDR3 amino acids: CSVEGRSDRPTDTQYF. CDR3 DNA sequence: TGCAGCGTTGAAGGTCGGAGCGACAGGCCCACAGATACGCAGTATTTT.

CDR3 sequence: CASSPWQGASYTF. The CDR3 nucleotides are TGTGCCAGCTCCCCCTGGCAGGGGGCCTCCTACACCTTC. This rearrangement joins TRBV18 to TRBJ1-2; 8 bases map to TRBD1. The ends lost 6 bases at V and 10 bases at J; junction bases unmatched: 10. The CDR3 is made up of 13 amino acids. The germline V gene encodes CDR1 KGHSH and CDR2 LQKENI.

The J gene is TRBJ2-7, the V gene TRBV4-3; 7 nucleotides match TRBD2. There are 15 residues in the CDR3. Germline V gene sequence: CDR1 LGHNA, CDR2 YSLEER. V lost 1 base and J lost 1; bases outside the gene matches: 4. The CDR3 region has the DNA TGCGCCAGCAGCCAAGCGGCTAGCGGTTCCTACGAGCAGTACTTC. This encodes CASSQAASGSYEQYF.

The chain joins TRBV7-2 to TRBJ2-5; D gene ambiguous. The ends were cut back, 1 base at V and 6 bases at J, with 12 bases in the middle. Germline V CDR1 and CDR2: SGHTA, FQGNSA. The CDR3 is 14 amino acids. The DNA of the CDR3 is TGTGCCAGCAGCTTAGGTCCTCGGATGCAGACCCAGTACTTC. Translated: CASSLGPRMQTQYF.

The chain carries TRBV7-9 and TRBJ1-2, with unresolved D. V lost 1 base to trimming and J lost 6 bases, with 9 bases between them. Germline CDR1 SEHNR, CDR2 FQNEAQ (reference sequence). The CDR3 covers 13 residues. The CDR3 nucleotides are TGTGCCAGCAGCTTAGTAGAGACACATGGCTACACCTTC. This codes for CASSLVETHGYTF.

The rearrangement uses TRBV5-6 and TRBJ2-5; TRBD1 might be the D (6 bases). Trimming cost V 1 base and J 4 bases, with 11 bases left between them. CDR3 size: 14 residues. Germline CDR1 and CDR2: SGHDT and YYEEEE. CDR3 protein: CASSLLYRVETQYF. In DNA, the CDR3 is TGTGCCAGCAGCTTGCTTTACAGGGTAGAGACCCAGTACTTC.

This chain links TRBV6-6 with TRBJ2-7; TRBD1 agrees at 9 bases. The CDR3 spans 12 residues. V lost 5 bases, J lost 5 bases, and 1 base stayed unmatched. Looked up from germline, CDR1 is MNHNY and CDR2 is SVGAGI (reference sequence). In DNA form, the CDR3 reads TGTGCCAGCAGTCGACAGGGGGACGAGCAGTACTTC. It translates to CASSRQGDEQYF.

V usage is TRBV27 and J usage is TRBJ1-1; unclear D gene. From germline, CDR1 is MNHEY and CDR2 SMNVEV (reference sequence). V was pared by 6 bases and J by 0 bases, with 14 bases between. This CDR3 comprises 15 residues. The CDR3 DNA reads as TGTGCCAGCAGCCGGGGAGCAGAATTGAACACTGAAGCTTTCTTT. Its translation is CASSRGAELNTEAFF.

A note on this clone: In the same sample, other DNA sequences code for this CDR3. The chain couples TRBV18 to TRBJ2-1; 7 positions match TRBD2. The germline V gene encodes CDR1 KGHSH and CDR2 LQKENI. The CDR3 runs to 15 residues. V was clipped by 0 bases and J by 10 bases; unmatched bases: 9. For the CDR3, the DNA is TGTGCCAGCTCACCACCGGGGGAGGGGAGGGACGAGCAGTTCTTC. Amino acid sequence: CASSPPGEGRDEQFF.

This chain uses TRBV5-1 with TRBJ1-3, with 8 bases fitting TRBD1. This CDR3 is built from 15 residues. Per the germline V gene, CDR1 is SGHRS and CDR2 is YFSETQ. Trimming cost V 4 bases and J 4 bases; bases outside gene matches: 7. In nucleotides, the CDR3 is TGCGCCAGCAGCGCCAGGGGGCTGGAAGGAAACACCATATATTTT. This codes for CASSARGLEGNTIYF.

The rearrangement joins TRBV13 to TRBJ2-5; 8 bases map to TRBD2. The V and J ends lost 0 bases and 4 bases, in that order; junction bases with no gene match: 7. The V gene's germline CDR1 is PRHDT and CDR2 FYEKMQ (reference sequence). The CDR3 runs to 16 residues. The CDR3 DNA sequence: TGTGCCAGCAGCTTAGGGTCCAGCGGGAGACCAGAGACCCAGTACTTC. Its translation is CASSLGSSGRPETQYF.

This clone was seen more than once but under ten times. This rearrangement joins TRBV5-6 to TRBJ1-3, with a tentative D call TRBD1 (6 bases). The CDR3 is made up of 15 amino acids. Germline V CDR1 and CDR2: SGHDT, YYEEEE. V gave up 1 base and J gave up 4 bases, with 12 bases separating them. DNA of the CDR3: TGTGCCAGCAGCTTGCGGGGGGCGCCCGGAAACACCATATATTTT. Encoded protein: CASSLRGAPGNTIYF.

The CDR3 protein is CATSRESGGYEQYF. In DNA form, the CDR3 reads TGTGCCACCAGCAGAGAGTCAGGGGGCTACGAGCAGTACTTC. V gene TRBV15 combines with J gene TRBJ2-7; 7 bases line up with TRBD1. The CDR3 sequence is 14 residues long. The germline V gene has CDR1 LNHNV and CDR2 YYDKDF (reference sequence). Trimming took 0 bases from V and 3 from J; bases not matched to a gene: 2. The variable domain in full, with the rest retrieved from reference TRBV15 and TRBJ2-7, is DAMVIQNPRYQVTQFGKPVTLSCSQTLNHNVMYWYQQKSSQAPKLLFHYYDKDFNNEADTPDNFQSRRPNTSFCFLDIRSPGLGDTAMYLCATSRESGGYEQYFGPGTRLTVT.

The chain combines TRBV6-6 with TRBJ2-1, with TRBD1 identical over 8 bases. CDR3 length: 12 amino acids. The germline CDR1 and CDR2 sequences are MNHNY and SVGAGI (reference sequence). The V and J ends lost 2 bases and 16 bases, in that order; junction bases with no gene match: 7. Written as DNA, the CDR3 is TGTGCCAGCAGTTACGGACAGGGCGAAAACTTCTTC. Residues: CASSYGQGENFF.

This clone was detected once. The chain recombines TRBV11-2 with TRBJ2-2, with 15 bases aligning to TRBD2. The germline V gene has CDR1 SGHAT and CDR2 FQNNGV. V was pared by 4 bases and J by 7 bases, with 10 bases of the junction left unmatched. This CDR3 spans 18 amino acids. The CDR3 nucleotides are TGTGCCAGCAGCTCGAGGGGACTAGCGGGAGGAATTATCGGGGAGCTGTTTTTT. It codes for CASSSRGLAGGIIGELFF.

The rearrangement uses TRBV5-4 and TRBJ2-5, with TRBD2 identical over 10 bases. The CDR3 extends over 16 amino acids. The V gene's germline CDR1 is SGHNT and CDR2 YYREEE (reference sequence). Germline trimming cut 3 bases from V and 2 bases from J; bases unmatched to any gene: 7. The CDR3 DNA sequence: TGTGCCAGCAGCTCCCCCCTAGCGGGAGAGCAAGAGACCCAGTACTTC. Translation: CASSSPLAGEQETQYF.

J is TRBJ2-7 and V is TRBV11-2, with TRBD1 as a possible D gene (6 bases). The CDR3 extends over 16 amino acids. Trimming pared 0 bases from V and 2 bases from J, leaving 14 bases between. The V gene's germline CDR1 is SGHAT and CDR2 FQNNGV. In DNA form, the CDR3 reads TGTGCCAGCAGCTTAGATGCAGGCAGGGACACCTACGAGCAGTACTTC. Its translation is CASSLDAGRDTYEQYF.

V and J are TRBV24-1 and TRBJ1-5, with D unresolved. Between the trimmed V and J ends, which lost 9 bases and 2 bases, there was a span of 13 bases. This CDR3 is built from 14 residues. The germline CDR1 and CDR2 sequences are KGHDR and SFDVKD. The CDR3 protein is CATAGPGGNQPQHF. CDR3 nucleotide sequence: TGTGCCACCGCCGGACCGGGTGGCAATCAGCCCCAGCATTTT.

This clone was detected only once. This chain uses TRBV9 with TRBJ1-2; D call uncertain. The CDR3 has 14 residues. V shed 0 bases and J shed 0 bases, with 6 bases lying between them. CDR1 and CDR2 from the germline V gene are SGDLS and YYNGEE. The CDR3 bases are TGTGCCAGCAGCGTAGCTATGACTAACTATGGCTACACCTTC. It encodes CASSVAMTNYGYTF.

The CDR3 here is CASSWDRVTDTQYF. Here the CDR3 DNA reads TGTGCCAGCAGTTGGGACAGGGTCACAGATACGCAGTATTTT. The chain couples TRBV6-5 to TRBJ2-3, with TRBD1 matching 9 bases. V lost 4 bases to trimming and J lost 2 bases; unmatched junction nucleotides: 1. Germline-derived CDR1 and CDR2 are MNHEY and SVGAGI. The CDR3 loop spans 14 amino acids.

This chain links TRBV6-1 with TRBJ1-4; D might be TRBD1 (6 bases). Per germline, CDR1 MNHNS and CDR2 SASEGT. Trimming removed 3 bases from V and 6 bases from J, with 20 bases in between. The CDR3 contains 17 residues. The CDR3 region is CASSEIEDRRDHEKLFF. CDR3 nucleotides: TGTGCCAGCAGTGAGATAGAGGACAGACGGGACCATGAAAAACTGTTTTTT.

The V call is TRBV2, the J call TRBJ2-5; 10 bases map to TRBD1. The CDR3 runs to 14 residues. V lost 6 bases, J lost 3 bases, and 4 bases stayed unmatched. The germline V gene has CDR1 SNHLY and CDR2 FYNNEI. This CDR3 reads CASRVTGGEETQYF. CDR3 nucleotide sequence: TGTGCCAGCAGAGTGACAGGGGGCGAAGAGACCCAGTACTTC.